The entry below describes one TCR beta chain. The data belong to a study of blood T cell repertoires in COVID-19. Turning to the study itself: Whether acute or convalescent, the COVID-19 samples came from the United States, Italy and Spain. PBMCs, B-cell-depleted T cells, or T cells were the source of the cDNA or gDNA that made up the material.

As originally analysed: It was from reference gene primer amplification that nucleated cell counts were estimated. Some clones are missing from TCRdb's copy, which holds only in-frame ones; the method was immunoSEQ multiplex PCR. V and J calls and clone size follow that table, whereas D and trimming were derived from the DNA. This table holds 80,000 to 95,000 clones, nearly 90% found once. The CDR3 runs 15 residues. The V and J ends lost 5 bases and 4 bases respectively, with 14 bases between them. CDR1 is SGHAT, CDR2 FQNNGV, per germline. What was sequenced was peripheral blood. V is TRBV11-2 and J is TRBJ2-2; tentative D call: TRBD1 (5 bases). The sequence was collected from a man in his 70s with acute or convalescent COVID-19. CDR3 DNA sequence: TGTGCCAGCAGCCCGATTCAGGGTATCACCGGGGAGCTGTTTTTT. Its protein is CASSPIQGITGELFF.